A selection of T cell receptor beta chains follows, all from one sample in a study of blood T cells in healthy people across ages. TCRdb ran MiXCR on the 5' RACE reads and lists one entry per CDR3 protein. The sample holds over 700,000 distinct CDR3 sequences; approximately 25% are singletons and the top ten take more than 8.5%. Separately, the same data were catalogued under a study of T cells of mothers and their children.

The sequenced sample consisted of blood. Every receptor here comes from a boy aged 10-17 years in good health. Both conserved end residues are part of each CDR3. The order of the fields is clone size, J gene, D gene, V gene, CDR3 protein, CDR3 DNA. The D gene is left open where the match is weak. Clone sizes are given selectively: once, few, many, or a class where the clone is expanded.

abundance: NA
j_gene: TRBJ1-1
d_gene: TRBD1
v_gene: TRBV18
CDR3aa: CASSPTGGWDTEAFF
CDR3nt: TGTGCCAGCTCACCTACAGGGGGCTGGGACACTGAAGCTTTCTTT

abundance: few
j_gene: TRBJ1-4
d_gene: NA
v_gene: TRBV28
CDR3aa: CASSSFGTANEKLFF
CDR3nt: TGTGCCAGCAGTTCATTCGGGACTGCTAATGAAAAACTGTTTTTT

abundance: NA
j_gene: TRBJ2-7
d_gene: NA
v_gene: TRBV24-1
CDR3aa: CATSDSPSSYEQYF
CDR3nt: TGTGCCACCAGTGATTCCCCAAGCTCCTACGAGCAGTACTTC

abundance: NA
j_gene: TRBJ2-1
d_gene: TRBD1
v_gene: TRBV7-3
CDR3aa: CASSPQPGQGYEQFF
CDR3nt: TGTGCCAGCAGCCCCCAACCGGGACAGGGGTATGAGCAGTTCTTC

abundance: NA
j_gene: TRBJ2-5
d_gene: TRBD2
v_gene: TRBV3-1
CDR3aa: CASQGLAGSKETQYF
CDR3nt: TGTGCCAGCCAAGGACTAGCGGGAAGTAAAGAGACCCAGTACTTC

abundance: NA
j_gene: TRBJ2-1
d_gene: TRBD1
v_gene: TRBV3-1
CDR3aa: CASRLGTGSGEQFF
CDR3nt: TGTGCCAGCAGACTCGGGACAGGGTCAGGTGAGCAGTTCTTC

abundance: few
j_gene: TRBJ2-1
d_gene: NA
v_gene: TRBV7-9
CDR3aa: CASSLQGSSYNEQFF
CDR3nt: TGTGCCAGCAGCTTACAGGGAAGCTCCTACAATGAGCAGTTCTTC

abundance: NA
j_gene: TRBJ2-1
d_gene: NA
v_gene: TRBV5-5
CDR3aa: CASSLPTGLNEQFF
CDR3nt: TGTGCCAGCAGCTTGCCGACGGGACTCAATGAGCAGTTCTTC

abundance: few
j_gene: TRBJ2-1
d_gene: NA
v_gene: TRBV28
CDR3aa: CASSFPQGSLNNEQFF
CDR3nt: TGTGCCAGCAGTTTTCCCCAGGGCAGCCTAAACAATGAGCAGTTCTTC

abundance: many
j_gene: TRBJ2-1
d_gene: NA
v_gene: TRBV2
CDR3aa: CASSDRSSYNEQFF
CDR3nt: TGTGCCAGCAGTGACAGAAGCTCCTACAATGAGCAGTTCTTC

abundance: NA
j_gene: TRBJ2-5
d_gene: TRBD2
v_gene: TRBV3-1
CDR3aa: CASTKRELWETQYF
CDR3nt: TGTGCCAGCACGAAGCGGGAGTTATGGGAGACCCAGTACTTC

abundance: few
j_gene: TRBJ2-5
d_gene: TRBD1
v_gene: TRBV7-2
CDR3aa: CASAPGQEFMEQYF
CDR3nt: TGTGCCAGTGCTCCGGGACAGGAGTTTATGGAGCAGTACTTC

abundance: NA
j_gene: TRBJ2-1
d_gene: NA
v_gene: TRBV27
CDR3aa: CASRATSSDEQFF
CDR3nt: TGTGCCAGCAGGGCGACCAGCTCCGATGAGCAGTTCTTC

abundance: NA
j_gene: TRBJ2-7
d_gene: NA
v_gene: TRBV7-9
CDR3aa: CASTSNRDEQYF
CDR3nt: TGTGCCAGCACCTCGAACCGGGACGAGCAGTACTTC

abundance: NA
j_gene: TRBJ2-7
d_gene: NA
v_gene: TRBV20-1
CDR3aa: CSARDPLYEQYF
CDR3nt: TGCAGTGCTAGAGACCCCCTCTACGAGCAGTACTTC

abundance: few
j_gene: TRBJ2-5
d_gene: NA
v_gene: TRBV12-5
CDR3aa: CASGLGPRGDQETQYF
CDR3nt: TGTGCTAGTGGTCTGGGACCCCGGGGAGACCAAGAGACCCAGTACTTC

abundance: few
j_gene: TRBJ2-1
d_gene: TRBD1
v_gene: TRBV20-1
CDR3aa: CSANDFKGQKYNEQFF
CDR3nt: TGCAGTGCTAACGATTTCAAGGGACAGAAATACAATGAGCAGTTCTTC

abundance: NA
j_gene: TRBJ1-2
d_gene: NA
v_gene: TRBV6-5
CDR3aa: CASKTKIGTGSNYGYTF
CDR3nt: TGTGCCAGCAAGACAAAGATCGGTACAGGTTCTAACTATGGCTACACCTTC

abundance: few
j_gene: TRBJ2-5
d_gene: NA
v_gene: TRBV10-3
CDR3aa: CAIGDKTRDQETQYF
CDR3nt: TGTGCCATCGGGGATAAGACCCGGGACCAAGAGACCCAGTACTTC

abundance: few
j_gene: TRBJ1-2
d_gene: NA
v_gene: TRBV12-3/TRBV12-4
CDR3aa: CASRPAQGLYGYTF
CDR3nt: TGTGCCAGCAGGCCCGCACAGGGCCTATATGGCTACACCTTC

abundance: few
j_gene: TRBJ2-5
d_gene: TRBD2
v_gene: TRBV20-1
CDR3aa: CSAPSMRGGLEQYF
CDR3nt: TGCAGTGCCCCGAGTATGCGGGGGGGGCTTGAGCAGTACTTC

abundance: NA
j_gene: TRBJ1-3
d_gene: TRBD1
v_gene: TRBV27
CDR3aa: CASSLQGAASGNTIYF
CDR3nt: TGTGCCAGCAGTCTACAGGGGGCTGCCTCTGGAAACACCATATATTTT

abundance: few
j_gene: TRBJ2-2
d_gene: NA
v_gene: TRBV9
CDR3aa: CASSAPVGPGELFF
CDR3nt: TGTGCCAGCAGCGCCCCGGTGGGTCCCGGGGAGCTGTTTTTT

abundance: NA
j_gene: TRBJ2-3
d_gene: NA
v_gene: TRBV24-1
CDR3aa: CATSAVRGRDHTQYF
CDR3nt: TGTGCCACCAGTGCGGTCAGGGGTAGAGATCATACGCAGTATTTT

abundance: NA
j_gene: TRBJ1-5
d_gene: TRBD1
v_gene: TRBV6-2/TRBV6-3
CDR3aa: CASAPRRWTGNEPQHF
CDR3nt: TGTGCCAGCGCGCCACGAAGATGGACAGGGAACGAGCCCCAGCATTTT

abundance: few
j_gene: TRBJ1-1
d_gene: TRBD1
v_gene: TRBV14
CDR3aa: CASSPLTGVGANTEAFF
CDR3nt: TGTGCCAGCAGCCCCCTGACAGGGGTTGGCGCGAACACTGAAGCTTTCTTT

abundance: many
j_gene: TRBJ2-3
d_gene: NA
v_gene: TRBV5-1
CDR3aa: CASSFRASGTDTQYF
CDR3nt: TGCGCCAGCAGCTTTAGGGCTAGCGGCACAGATACGCAGTATTTT

abundance: few
j_gene: TRBJ2-3
d_gene: NA
v_gene: TRBV7-2
CDR3aa: CASSLPQDTQYF
CDR3nt: TGTGCCAGCAGCTTACCCCAAGATACGCAGTATTTT

abundance: few
j_gene: TRBJ2-1
d_gene: NA
v_gene: TRBV5-1
CDR3aa: CAYEGSPAIEQFF
CDR3nt: TGCGCCTATGAGGGAAGTCCGGCCATTGAGCAGTTCTTC

abundance: NA
j_gene: TRBJ1-1
d_gene: NA
v_gene: TRBV6-1
CDR3aa: CASSEFGGEAFF
CDR3nt: TGTGCCAGCAGTGAATTCGGTGGGGAAGCTTTCTTT

abundance: NA
j_gene: TRBJ2-7
d_gene: NA
v_gene: TRBV9
CDR3aa: CASSVSPKGLPYEQYF
CDR3nt: TGTGCCAGCAGCGTAAGCCCCAAGGGGCTCCCCTACGAGCAGTACTTC

abundance: NA
j_gene: TRBJ1-4
d_gene: NA
v_gene: TRBV7-2
CDR3aa: CASSLASGRANEKLFF
CDR3nt: TGTGCCAGCAGCTTAGCGTCGGGGCGTGCTAATGAAAAACTGTTTTTT

abundance: NA
j_gene: TRBJ2-1
d_gene: NA
v_gene: TRBV15
CDR3aa: CATSRNGNNEQFF
CDR3nt: TGTGCCACCAGCAGAAATGGTAACAATGAGCAGTTCTTC

abundance: NA
j_gene: TRBJ2-7
d_gene: TRBD2
v_gene: TRBV2
CDR3aa: CASSGLAGEQYF
CDR3nt: TGTGCCAGCAGTGGACTAGCGGGCGAGCAGTACTTC

abundance: NA
j_gene: TRBJ2-1
d_gene: TRBD2
v_gene: TRBV4-1
CDR3aa: CASSQEASGRGEQFF
CDR3nt: TGCGCCAGCAGCCAAGAGGCTAGCGGGAGGGGTGAGCAGTTCTTC

abundance: NA
j_gene: TRBJ2-1
d_gene: TRBD2
v_gene: TRBV20-1
CDR3aa: CSARDGGVNEQFF
CDR3nt: TGCAGTGCTAGAGACGGGGGGGTAAATGAGCAGTTCTTC

abundance: NA
j_gene: TRBJ1-5
d_gene: NA
v_gene: TRBV5-1
CDR3aa: CASSPAGPVMRDTQHF
CDR3nt: TGCGCCAGTTCCCCAGCAGGGCCAGTTATGCGAGATACGCAGCATTTT

abundance: NA
j_gene: TRBJ2-7
d_gene: TRBD1
v_gene: TRBV2
CDR3aa: CARSDAGGDEQYF
CDR3nt: TGTGCCAGGAGTGACGCAGGGGGCGACGAGCAGTACTTC

abundance: NA
j_gene: TRBJ2-5
d_gene: NA
v_gene: TRBV12-3/TRBV12-4
CDR3aa: CASSRKGTQYF
CDR3nt: TGTGCCAGCAGCCGAAAGGGGACCCAGTACTTC

abundance: few
j_gene: TRBJ2-1
d_gene: NA
v_gene: TRBV7-9
CDR3aa: CASIVLASSYNEQFF
CDR3nt: TGTGCCAGCATCGTCCTCGCCAGCTCCTACAATGAGCAGTTCTTC

abundance: NA
j_gene: TRBJ2-3
d_gene: NA
v_gene: TRBV7-9
CDR3aa: CASSPTTIYTQYF
CDR3nt: TGTGCCAGCAGCCCCACCACGATATATACGCAGTATTTT

abundance: NA
j_gene: TRBJ2-5
d_gene: TRBD1
v_gene: TRBV29-1
CDR3aa: CSVEPRDAGGETQYF
CDR3nt: TGCAGCGTTGAACCCAGGGATGCAGGGGGAGAGACCCAGTACTTC

abundance: few
j_gene: TRBJ2-7
d_gene: NA
v_gene: TRBV21-1
CDR3aa: CASKQEETSGPYEQYF
CDR3nt: TGTGCCAGCAAACAAGAGGAGACTAGCGGGCCCTACGAGCAGTACTTC

abundance: NA
j_gene: TRBJ1-2
d_gene: TRBD1
v_gene: TRBV11-2
CDR3aa: CASSSSFYRGSANYGYTF
CDR3nt: TGTGCCAGCAGCTCCTCCTTTTACAGGGGTTCGGCGAACTATGGCTACACCTTC

abundance: NA
j_gene: TRBJ2-5
d_gene: TRBD1
v_gene: TRBV6-5
CDR3aa: CASRGTGRGTQYF
CDR3nt: TGTGCCAGCAGAGGGACAGGGAGGGGGACCCAGTACTTC

abundance: NA
j_gene: TRBJ2-7
d_gene: NA
v_gene: TRBV27
CDR3aa: CASSFTQGNEQCF
CDR3nt: TGTGCCAGCAGTTTTACGCAGGGTAACGAGCAGTGCTTC

abundance: many
j_gene: TRBJ1-4
d_gene: NA
v_gene: TRBV20-1
CDR3aa: CSAGQGLKLFF
CDR3nt: TGCAGTGCCGGGCAGGGTTTAAAACTGTTTTTT

abundance: many
j_gene: TRBJ2-1
d_gene: TRBD1
v_gene: TRBV7-7
CDR3aa: CASSLDRDNEQFF
CDR3nt: TGTGCTAGCAGCTTAGACAGGGACAATGAGCAGTTCTTC

abundance: few
j_gene: TRBJ2-7
d_gene: NA
v_gene: TRBV5-1
CDR3aa: CASSLDILTYEQYF
CDR3nt: TGCGCCAGCAGCTTGGATATACTTACCTACGAGCAGTACTTC

abundance: NA
j_gene: TRBJ2-1
d_gene: TRBD1
v_gene: TRBV11-3
CDR3aa: CAGSLRIGQGAYNEQFF
CDR3nt: TGTGCCGGCAGCCTTAGAATCGGACAGGGGGCCTACAATGAGCAGTTCTTC

abundance: NA
j_gene: TRBJ2-1
d_gene: TRBD1
v_gene: TRBV29-1
CDR3aa: CSVEDWTGGNNEQFF
CDR3nt: TGCAGCGTTGAAGACTGGACAGGGGGCAACAATGAGCAGTTCTTC

abundance: NA
j_gene: TRBJ2-3
d_gene: NA
v_gene: TRBV29-1
CDR3aa: CSGARGDTQYF
CDR3nt: TGCAGCGGGGCTCGAGGGGATACGCAGTATTTT

abundance: few
j_gene: TRBJ2-6
d_gene: NA
v_gene: TRBV14
CDR3aa: CASSQIGGRRLSGANVLTF
CDR3nt: TGTGCCAGCAGCCAAATAGGCGGCAGGCGTCTCTCTGGGGCCAACGTCCTGACTTTC